This is a list of T cell receptor beta chains from one sample in a study of OX40 agonist ivuxolimab in advanced cancers. The protocol was immunoSEQ multiplex PCR, while the TCRdb copy is restricted to in-frame clones and leaves out a portion. Found here are about 55,000 clones, around four fifths of them singletons; the top ten hold 0.95% to 1.5%. Sequenced material: CD4+ or CD8+ T cells sorted from blood, taken in a trial of the OX40 agonist ivuxolimab. These receptor sequences come from an adult with an advanced solid tumor such as melanoma, head and neck, liver or kidney cancer. The CDR3 runs from the conserved cysteine through the conserved F or W. D genes are given only for firm matches. Size tells how often a clone was seen (once, few, many) or the class of an expanded clone, and some rows leave it out.

NA,TRBJ2-1,TRBV19,NA,CASSRLGEQFF,TGTGCCAGTAGTAGGTTAGGTGAGCAGTTCTTC
TRBD1,TRBJ2-7,TRBV5-1,NA,CASSLGVLGQGYEQYF,TGCGCCAGCAGCTTGGGGGTACTGGGACAGGGCTACGAGCAGTACTTC
NA,TRBJ1-1,TRBV5-1,NA,CASSLGTMNTEAFF,TGCGCCAGCAGCTTGGGCACCATGAACACTGAAGCTTTCTTT
NA,TRBJ1-3,TRBV18,NA,CASSPFSGNTIYF,TGTGCCAGCTCACCGTTCTCTGGAAACACCATATATTTT
TRBD1,TRBJ2-5,TRBV5-1,once,CASSLGQGRQETQYF,TGCGCCAGCAGCTTGGGACAGGGCCGTCAAGAGACCCAGTACTTC
TRBD2,TRBJ2-7,TRBV5-6,NA,CASSIYPTSGKYEQYF,TGTGCCAGCAGCATTTACCCGACTAGCGGGAAATACGAGCAGTACTTC
NA,TRBJ1-5,TRBV7-6,NA,CASSSREDGPQHF,TGTGCCAGCAGCTCCCGGGAGGACGGGCCCCAGCATTTT
NA,TRBJ2-2,TRBV19,NA,CASSISPQGTNTGELFF,TGTGCCAGTAGTATTTCCCCGCAGGGCACGAACACCGGGGAGCTGTTTTTT
NA,TRBJ1-1,TRBV11-2,NA,CASSLDMTGEAFF,TGTGCCAGCAGCTTAGATATGACAGGAGAAGCTTTCTTT
NA,TRBJ1-2,TRBV19,NA,CASSLSGRDYGYTF,TGTGCCAGTAGCCTATCGGGTAGGGACTATGGCTACACCTTC
NA,TRBJ1-1,TRBV29-1,NA,CSAPSGGLYTEAFF,TGCAGCGCCCCATCGGGGGGGCTGTACACTGAAGCTTTCTTT
TRBD2,TRBJ2-1,TRBV5-1,NA,CASSRGDLNEQFF,TGCGCCAGCAGCCGGGGGGACCTTAATGAGCAGTTCTTC
TRBD2,TRBJ2-7,TRBV9,once,CASSAHLGGRADEQYF,TGTGCCAGCAGCGCCCACCTTGGCGGGAGGGCCGACGAGCAGTACTTC
NA,TRBJ2-1,TRBV5-4,NA,CASSEGQYNEQFF,TGTGCCAGCAGCGAAGGACAGTACAATGAGCAGTTCTTC
NA,TRBJ2-2,TRBV6-6,NA,CASSRPGRTNTGELFF,TGTGCCAGCAGTCGTCCGGGACGGACTAACACCGGGGAGCTGTTTTTT
NA,TRBJ2-7,TRBV11-2,NA,CASSLGGYRANSYEQYF,TGTGCCAGCAGCTTAGGAGGATACCGGGCGAACTCCTACGAGCAGTACTTC
NA,TRBJ2-1,TRBV7-2,once,CASSRDSSEQFF,TGTGCCAGCAGTCGGGACTCCAGTGAGCAGTTCTTC
NA,TRBJ2-1,TRBV28,NA,CASSLGHEQFF,TGTGCCAGCAGTTTGGGCCATGAGCAGTTCTTC
NA,TRBJ1-2,TRBV28,NA,CASSNHGNYGYTF,TGTGCCAGCAGCAATCATGGAAACTATGGCTACACCTTC
NA,TRBJ2-6,TRBV28,NA,CASSRVGSGANVLTF,TGTGCCAGCTCCCGGGTCGGCTCTGGGGCCAACGTCCTGACTTTC
TRBD1,TRBJ2-2,TRBV7-3,few,CASSLNRQGASGELFF,TGTGCCAGCAGCTTAAATCGACAGGGGGCGTCGGGGGAGCTGTTTTTT
NA,TRBJ2-7,TRBV28,NA,CATRRLSGSYEQYF,TGTGCCACCCGCAGGTTGTCAGGCTCCTACGAGCAGTACTTC
NA,TRBJ1-2,TRBV5-1,NA,CASSQGSSLYGYTF,TGCGCCAGCAGCCAAGGGAGTTCCCTCTATGGCTACACCTTC
NA,TRBJ2-3,TRBV5-3,NA,CARSRATHSSTDTQYF,TGTGCCAGAAGCCGAGCGACTCATTCTAGCACAGATACGCAGTATTTT
NA,TRBJ1-2,TRBV20-1,NA,CSARGGDGYTF,TGCAGTGCTAGGGGCGGGGATGGCTACACCTTC
NA,TRBJ1-3,TRBV7-9,NA,CASSSGFSSGRSGNTIYF,TGTGCCAGCAGCTCTGGCTTTTCTTCGGGTCGCTCTGGAAACACCATATATTTT
NA,TRBJ2-6,TRBV5-1,once,CASRRAGANVLTF,TGCGCCAGCAGGAGGGCTGGGGCCAACGTCCTGACTTTC
TRBD1,TRBJ1-1,TRBV4-2,NA,CASSQDSTGGMNTEAFF,TGTGCCAGCAGCCAAGACTCGACAGGGGGGATGAACACTGAAGCTTTCTTT
NA,TRBJ2-7,TRBV18,NA,CASSPSPGPYEQYF,TGTGCCAGCTCACCATCGCCCGGTCCCTACGAGCAGTACTTC
TRBD2,TRBJ2-1,TRBV6-4,NA,CASSLLAGGDYNEQFF,TGTGCCAGCAGTTTACTAGCGGGAGGGGATTACAATGAGCAGTTCTTC
TRBD2,TRBJ2-1,TRBV29-1,NA,CSVVPGTSGEQFF,TGCAGCGTTGTCCCCGGGACTAGCGGGGAGCAGTTCTTC
TRBD1,TRBJ1-1,TRBV28,NA,CASSRTWGQVMNTEAFF,TGTGCCAGCAGCCGCACCTGGGGACAGGTGATGAACACTGAAGCTTTCTTT
TRBD1,TRBJ1-2,TRBV5-1,few,CASSLGQVLDTNYGYTF,TGCGCCAGCAGCCTAGGACAGGTCCTAGACACTAACTATGGCTACACCTTC
NA,TRBJ1-1,TRBV7-2,NA,CASSHKPNTEAFF,TGTGCCAGCAGCCACAAACCCAACACTGAAGCTTTCTTT
TRBD2,TRBJ2-2,TRBV7-9,few,CASSPGTSGGELFF,TGTGCCAGCAGCCCCGGGACTAGCGGCGGGGAGCTGTTTTTT
NA,TRBJ1-1,TRBV15,NA,CATSRQGQGNTEAFF,TGTGCCACCAGCAGACAAGGGCAGGGGAACACTGAAGCTTTCTTT
NA,TRBJ1-1,TRBV6-1,NA,CASRHRSQMNTEAFF,TGTGCCAGCAGACACAGGAGCCAAATGAACACTGAAGCTTTCTTT
NA,TRBJ2-7,TRBV7-2,NA,CASSLGTPTREQYF,TGTGCCAGCAGCTTAGGGACTCCTACGCGCGAGCAGTACTTC
TRBD2,TRBJ2-3,TRBV6-5,NA,CASSYNGRATDTQYF,TGTGCCAGCAGTTACAACGGGAGGGCGACAGATACGCAGTATTTT
NA,TRBJ1-1,TRBV7-9,NA,CASSLGSGGQAFF,TGTGCCAGCAGCTTGGGGTCGGGAGGTCAAGCTTTCTTT
NA,TRBJ1-5,TRBV5-1,NA,CASSHQGRWDQPQHF,TGCGCCAGCAGCCACCAGGGGCGATGGGATCAGCCCCAGCATTTT
NA,TRBJ2-1,TRBV28,NA,CASRGRGLSYNEQFF,TGTGCCAGCAGGGGGAGGGGGTTATCCTACAATGAGCAGTTCTTC
NA,TRBJ1-2,TRBV6-5,NA,CASSSGGYGYTF,TGTGCCAGCAGTTCCGGTGGTTATGGCTACACCTTC
TRBD1,TRBJ2-2,TRBV29-1,NA,CSVSGTGEITGELFF,TGCAGCGTTTCCGGGACAGGGGAAATCACCGGGGAGCTGTTTTTT
TRBD1,TRBJ2-6,TRBV5-1,NA,CASSLAGQGRGGANVLTF,TGCGCCAGCAGCTTGGCGGGACAGGGGAGAGGTGGGGCCAACGTCCTGACTTTC
NA,TRBJ1-1,TRBV2,NA,CATLQTGANTEAFF,TGTGCCACACTTCAGACAGGAGCTAACACTGAAGCTTTCTTT
NA,TRBJ2-7,TRBV19,few,CASRDPAGYEQYF,TGTGCCAGTAGGGACCCTGCAGGGTACGAGCAGTACTTC
NA,TRBJ1-5,TRBV11-2,NA,CASSLVVSSNQPQHF,TGTGCCAGCAGCTTGGTGGTGAGTAGCAATCAGCCCCAGCATTTT
NA,TRBJ2-1,TRBV19,NA,CASRDAYSYNEQFF,TGTGCCAGCCGTGACGCCTACTCCTACAATGAGCAGTTCTTC
NA,TRBJ1-1,TRBV18,NA,CASSPESMNTEAFF,TGTGCCAGCTCACCAGAATCGATGAACACTGAAGCTTTCTTT
NA,TRBJ2-3,TRBV10-2,few,CASSLAPDTQYF,TGCGCCAGCAGCCTAGCGCCAGATACGCAGTATTTT
NA,TRBJ1-1,TRBV11-2,NA,CANSYIRGTEAFF,TGTGCCAATAGTTATATTCGCGGTACTGAAGCTTTCTTT
TRBD2,TRBJ2-7,TRBV19,NA,CASSISGGPNYEQYF,TGTGCCAGTAGTATTTCGGGAGGGCCGAATTACGAGCAGTACTTC
NA,TRBJ1-1,TRBV18,NA,CASSSNGGETTEAFF,TGTGCCAGCTCCTCAAACGGGGGGGAGACGACTGAAGCTTTCTTT